The rows below give T cell receptor beta chains drawn from one sample of a study of response to subunit inactivated influenza vaccine. TCRdb analysed the RT-PCR reads with MiXCR anew, one entry per CDR3 protein. Found here are 500,000 to 600,000 distinct CDR3 sequences, 12% of them singletons; the top ten hold roughly 10%. The sample here was PBMCs from blood, taken on the day of vaccination. Source of these receptors: a man between 50 and 59 years old who received an inactivated influenza vaccine. Both conserved end residues are part of each CDR3. Fields, in order: J gene, D gene, V gene, clone size, CDR3 protein, CDR3 DNA. A D gene is named only where the DNA matches it firmly. A clone size is listed for some rows: how often the clone was seen (once, few, many), or a class if it is expanded.

TRBJ2-1,-,TRBV4-3,few,CASSQEGKHEQFF,TGCGCCAGCAGCCAAGAGGGGAAGCATGAGCAGTTCTTC
TRBJ2-5,-,TRBV5-1,few,CASSLDGRGEETQYF,TGCGCCAGCAGCTTGGATGGCAGGGGCGAGGAGACCCAGTACTTC
TRBJ2-1,-,TRBV5-1,few,CASSLAGSGNNEQFF,TGCGCCAGCAGCTTGGCCGGTAGCGGAAACAATGAGCAGTTCTTC
TRBJ2-3,-,TRBV7-2,few,CASSLAPETDTQYF,TGTGCCAGCAGCTTAGCCCCAGAGACAGATACGCAGTATTTT
TRBJ1-5,-,TRBV6-5,few,CASSYFGTASNQPQHF,TGTGCCAGCAGTTACTTCGGGACGGCTAGCAATCAGCCCCAGCATTTT
TRBJ2-1,TRBD2,TRBV15,many,CATSREYVLAGHNEQFF,TGTGCCACCAGCAGAGAGTATGTACTAGCGGGACACAATGAGCAGTTCTTC
TRBJ2-3,TRBD1,TRBV5-6,many,CASSIRGRADTQYF,TGTGCCAGCAGCATCAGGGGGCGGGCAGATACGCAGTATTTT
TRBJ2-2,TRBD2,TRBV6-5,-,CASSFRLASSSGGELFF,TGTGCCAGCAGTTTCCGACTAGCCTCGTCTTCGGGCGGGGAGCTGTTTTTT
TRBJ1-5,-,TRBV6-2/TRBV6-3,-,CASNEYIGNQPQHF,TGTGCCAGCAACGAATATATAGGTAATCAGCCCCAGCATTTT
TRBJ2-7,TRBD2,TRBV2,-,CASSGGLAGGDQYF,TGTGCCAGCAGTGGAGGGCTAGCGGGAGGAGACCAGTACTTC
TRBJ2-1,-,TRBV4-2,-,CASSQDRDSMPDEQFF,TGTGCCAGCAGCCAAGATCGAGACTCCATGCCGGACGAGCAGTTCTTC